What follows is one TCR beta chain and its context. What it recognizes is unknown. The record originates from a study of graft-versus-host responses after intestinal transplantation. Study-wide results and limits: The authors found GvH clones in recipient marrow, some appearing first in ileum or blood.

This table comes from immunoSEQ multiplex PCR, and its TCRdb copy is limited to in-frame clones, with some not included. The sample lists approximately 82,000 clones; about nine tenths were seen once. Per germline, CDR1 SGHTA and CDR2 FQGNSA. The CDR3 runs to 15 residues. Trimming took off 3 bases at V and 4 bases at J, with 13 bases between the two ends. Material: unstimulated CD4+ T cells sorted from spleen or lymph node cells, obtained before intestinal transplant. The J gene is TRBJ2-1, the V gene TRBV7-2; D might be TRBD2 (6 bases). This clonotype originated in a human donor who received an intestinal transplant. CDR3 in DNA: TGTGCCAGCAGCTTTGGGACGGGGGTTTACAATGAGCAGTTCTTC. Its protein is CASSFGTGVYNEQFF. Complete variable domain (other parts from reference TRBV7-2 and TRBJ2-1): GAGVSQSPSNKVTEKGKDVELRCDPISGHTALYWYRQSLGQGLEFLIYFQGNSAPDKSGLPSDRFSAERTGGSVSTLTIQRTQQEDSAVYLCASSFGTGVYNEQFFGPGTRLTVL.